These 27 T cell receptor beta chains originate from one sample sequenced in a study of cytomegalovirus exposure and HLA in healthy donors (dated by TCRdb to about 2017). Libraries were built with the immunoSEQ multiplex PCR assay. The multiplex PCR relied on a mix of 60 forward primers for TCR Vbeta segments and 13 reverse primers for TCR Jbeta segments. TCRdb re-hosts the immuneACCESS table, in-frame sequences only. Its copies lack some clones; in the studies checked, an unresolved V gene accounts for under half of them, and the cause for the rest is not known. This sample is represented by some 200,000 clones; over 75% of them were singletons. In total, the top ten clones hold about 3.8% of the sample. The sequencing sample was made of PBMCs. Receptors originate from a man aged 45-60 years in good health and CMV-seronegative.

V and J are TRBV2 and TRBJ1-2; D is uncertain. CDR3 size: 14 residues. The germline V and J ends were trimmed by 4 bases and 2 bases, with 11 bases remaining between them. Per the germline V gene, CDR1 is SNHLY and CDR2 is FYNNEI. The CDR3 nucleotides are TGTGCCAGCAGTGCTAGGACTCACAACTATGGCTACACCTTC. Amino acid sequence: CASSARTHNYGYTF.

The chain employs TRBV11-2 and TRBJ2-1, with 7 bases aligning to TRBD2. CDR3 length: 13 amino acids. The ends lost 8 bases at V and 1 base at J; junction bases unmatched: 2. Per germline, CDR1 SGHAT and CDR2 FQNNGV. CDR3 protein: CASSGGSYNEQFF. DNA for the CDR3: TGTGCCAGCTCGGGGGGTTCCTACAATGAGCAGTTCTTC.

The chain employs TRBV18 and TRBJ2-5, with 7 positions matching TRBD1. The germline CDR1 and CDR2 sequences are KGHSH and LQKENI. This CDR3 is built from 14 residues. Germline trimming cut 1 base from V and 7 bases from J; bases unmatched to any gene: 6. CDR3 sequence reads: CASSPLDRDGTQYF. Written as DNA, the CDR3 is TGTGCCAGCTCACCACTCGACAGGGACGGGACCCAGTACTTC.

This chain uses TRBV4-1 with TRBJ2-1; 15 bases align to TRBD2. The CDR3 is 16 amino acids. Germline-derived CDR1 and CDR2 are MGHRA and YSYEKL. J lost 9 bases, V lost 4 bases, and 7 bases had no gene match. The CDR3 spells CASSLPGLAGGSEQFF. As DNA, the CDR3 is TGCGCCAGCAGCCTACCCGGACTAGCGGGGGGGAGTGAGCAGTTCTTC.

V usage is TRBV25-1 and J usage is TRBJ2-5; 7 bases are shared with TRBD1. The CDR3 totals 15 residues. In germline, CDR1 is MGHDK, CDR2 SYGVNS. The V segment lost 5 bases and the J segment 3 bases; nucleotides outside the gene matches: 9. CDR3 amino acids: CASSTDRAREETQYF. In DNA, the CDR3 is TGTGCCAGCAGTACCGACAGGGCTAGGGAAGAGACCCAGTACTTC.

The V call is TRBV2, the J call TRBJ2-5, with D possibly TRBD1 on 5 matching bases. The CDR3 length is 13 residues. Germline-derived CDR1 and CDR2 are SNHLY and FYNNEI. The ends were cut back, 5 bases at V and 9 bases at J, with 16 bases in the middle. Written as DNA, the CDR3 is TGTGCCAGCAGTTGGGCCGAAGAAGGGGCCCAGTACTTC. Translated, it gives CASSWAEEGAQYF.

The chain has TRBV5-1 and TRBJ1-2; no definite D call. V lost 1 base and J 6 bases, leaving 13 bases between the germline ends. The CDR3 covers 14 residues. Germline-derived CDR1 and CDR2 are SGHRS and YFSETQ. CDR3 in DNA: TGCGCCAGCAGCTTGAGTTTGGCCCCCGATGGCTACACCTTC. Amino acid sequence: CASSLSLAPDGYTF.

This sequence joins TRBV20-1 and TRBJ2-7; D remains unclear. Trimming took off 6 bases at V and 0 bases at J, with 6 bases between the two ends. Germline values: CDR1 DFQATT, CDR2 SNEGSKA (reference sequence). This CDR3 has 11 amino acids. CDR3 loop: CSAGDSYEQYF. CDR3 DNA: TGCAGTGCCGGAGACTCCTACGAGCAGTACTTC.

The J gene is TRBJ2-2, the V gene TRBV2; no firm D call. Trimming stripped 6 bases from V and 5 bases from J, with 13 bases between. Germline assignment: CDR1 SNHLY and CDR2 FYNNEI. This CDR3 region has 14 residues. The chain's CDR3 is CASRNNPRTGELFF. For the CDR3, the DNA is TGTGCCAGCAGAAACAACCCGAGGACCGGGGAGCTGTTTTTT.

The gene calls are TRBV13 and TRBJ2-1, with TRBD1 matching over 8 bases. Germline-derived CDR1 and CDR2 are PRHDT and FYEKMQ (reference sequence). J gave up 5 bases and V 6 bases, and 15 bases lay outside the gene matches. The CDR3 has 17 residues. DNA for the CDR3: TGTGCCAGCAGTGCCGCAGGGGGCGTATTGGGGGACAATGAGCAGTTCTTC. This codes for CASSAAGGVLGDNEQFF.

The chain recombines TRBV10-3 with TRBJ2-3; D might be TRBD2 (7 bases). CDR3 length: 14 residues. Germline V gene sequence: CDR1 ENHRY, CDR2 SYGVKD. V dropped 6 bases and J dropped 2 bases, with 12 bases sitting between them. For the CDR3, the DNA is TGTGCCATCAGGGGAGGGGGGTTCACAGATACGCAGTATTTT. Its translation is CAIRGGGFTDTQYF.

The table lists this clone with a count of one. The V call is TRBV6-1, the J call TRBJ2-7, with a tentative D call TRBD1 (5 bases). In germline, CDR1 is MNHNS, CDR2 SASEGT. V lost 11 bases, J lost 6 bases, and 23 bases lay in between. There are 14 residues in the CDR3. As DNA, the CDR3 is TGTGCCGGTTCTTTAGAGGACGGACACGCCGAGCAGTACTTC. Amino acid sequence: CAGSLEDGHAEQYF.

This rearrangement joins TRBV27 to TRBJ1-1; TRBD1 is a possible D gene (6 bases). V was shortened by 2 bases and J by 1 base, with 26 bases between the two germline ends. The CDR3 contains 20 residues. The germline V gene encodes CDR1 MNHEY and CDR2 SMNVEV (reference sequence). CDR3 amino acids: CASSLRGVSMLIQGNTEAFF. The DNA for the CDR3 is TGTGCCAGCAGTTTACGAGGGGTGTCGATGTTAATACAGGGGAACACTGAAGCTTTCTTT.

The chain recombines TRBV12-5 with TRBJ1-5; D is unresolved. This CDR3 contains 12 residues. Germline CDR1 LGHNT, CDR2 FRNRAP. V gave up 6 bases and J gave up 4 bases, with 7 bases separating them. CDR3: CASGKQNQPQHF. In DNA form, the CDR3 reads TGTGCTAGTGGGAAACAGAATCAGCCCCAGCATTTT.

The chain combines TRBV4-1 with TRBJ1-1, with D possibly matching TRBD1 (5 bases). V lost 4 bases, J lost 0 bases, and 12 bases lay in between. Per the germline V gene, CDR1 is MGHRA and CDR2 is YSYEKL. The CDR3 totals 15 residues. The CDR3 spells CASSPSDILNTEAFF. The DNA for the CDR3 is TGCGCCAGCAGCCCGTCGGACATTCTGAACACTGAAGCTTTCTTT.

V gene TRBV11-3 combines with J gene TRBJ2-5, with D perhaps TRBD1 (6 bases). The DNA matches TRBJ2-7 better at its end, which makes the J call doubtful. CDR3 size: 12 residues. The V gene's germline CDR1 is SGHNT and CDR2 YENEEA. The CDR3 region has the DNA TGTGCCAGCAGCCCAGGGGTGGGCGAGCAGTACTTC. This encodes CASSPGVGEQYF.

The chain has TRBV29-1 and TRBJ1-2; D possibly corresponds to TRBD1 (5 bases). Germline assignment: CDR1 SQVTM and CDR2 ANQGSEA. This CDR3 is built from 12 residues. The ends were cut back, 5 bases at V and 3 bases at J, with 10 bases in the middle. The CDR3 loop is CSVQQEYYGYTF. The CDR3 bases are TGCAGCGTTCAACAGGAGTACTATGGCTACACCTTC. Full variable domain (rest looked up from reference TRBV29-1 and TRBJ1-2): SAVISQKPSRDICQRGTSLTIQCQVDSQVTMMFWYRQQPGQSLTLIATANQGSEATYESGFVIDKFPISRPNLTFSTLTVSNMSPEDSSIYLCSVQQEYYGYTFGSGTRLTVV.

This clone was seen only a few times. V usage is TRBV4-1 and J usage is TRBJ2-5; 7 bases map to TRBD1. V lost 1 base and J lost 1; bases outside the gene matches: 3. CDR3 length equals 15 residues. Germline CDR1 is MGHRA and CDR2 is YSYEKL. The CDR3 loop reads CASSQGDRGQETQYF. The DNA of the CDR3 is TGCGCCAGCAGCCAAGGGGACAGAGGCCAAGAGACCCAGTACTTC.

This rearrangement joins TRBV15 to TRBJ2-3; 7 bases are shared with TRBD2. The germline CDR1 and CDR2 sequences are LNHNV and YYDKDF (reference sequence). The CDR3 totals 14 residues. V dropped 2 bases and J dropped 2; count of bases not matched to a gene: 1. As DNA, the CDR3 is TGTGCCACCAGCAGACGGGACTACACAGATACGCAGTATTTT. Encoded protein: CATSRRDYTDTQYF.

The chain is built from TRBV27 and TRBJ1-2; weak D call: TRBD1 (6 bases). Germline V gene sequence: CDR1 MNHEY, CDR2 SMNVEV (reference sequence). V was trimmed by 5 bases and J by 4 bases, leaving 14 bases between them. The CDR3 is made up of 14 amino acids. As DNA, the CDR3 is TGTGCCAGCAGTGCAGGGGAAAGGGGCTATGGCTACACCTTC. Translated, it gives CASSAGERGYGYTF.

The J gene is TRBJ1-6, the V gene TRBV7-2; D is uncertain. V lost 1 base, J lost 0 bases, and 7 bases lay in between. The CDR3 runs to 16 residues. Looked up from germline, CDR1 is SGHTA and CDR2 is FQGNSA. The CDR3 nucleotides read TGTGCCAGCAGCTTAGGGGCTGTCTCCTATAATTCACCCCTCCACTTT. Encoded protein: CASSLGAVSYNSPLHF.

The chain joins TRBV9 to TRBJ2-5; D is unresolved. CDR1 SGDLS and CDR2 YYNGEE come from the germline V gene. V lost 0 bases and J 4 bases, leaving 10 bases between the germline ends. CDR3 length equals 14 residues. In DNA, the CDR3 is TGTGCCAGCAGCGTAGGTGTTACTGGAGAGACCCAGTACTTC. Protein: CASSVGVTGETQYF.

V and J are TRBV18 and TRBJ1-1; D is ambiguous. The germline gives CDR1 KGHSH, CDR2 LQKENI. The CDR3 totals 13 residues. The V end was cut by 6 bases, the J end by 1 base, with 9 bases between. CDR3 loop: CASSQTQNTEAFF. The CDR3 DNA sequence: TGTGCCAGCTCTCAGACACAGAACACTGAAGCTTTCTTT. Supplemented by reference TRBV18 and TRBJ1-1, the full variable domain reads NAGVMQNPRHLVRRRGQEARLRCSPMKGHSHVYWYRQLPEEGLKFMVYLQKENIIDESGMPKERFSAEFPKEGPSILRIQQVVRGDSAAYFCASSQTQNTEAFFGQGTRLTVV.

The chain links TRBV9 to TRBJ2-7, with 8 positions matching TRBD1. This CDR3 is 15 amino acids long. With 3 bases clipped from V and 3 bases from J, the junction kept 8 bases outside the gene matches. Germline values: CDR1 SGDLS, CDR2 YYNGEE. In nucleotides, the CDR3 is TGTGCCAGCAGCGCAGGGACAGGAGGACTCTACGAGCAGTACTTC. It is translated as CASSAGTGGLYEQYF.

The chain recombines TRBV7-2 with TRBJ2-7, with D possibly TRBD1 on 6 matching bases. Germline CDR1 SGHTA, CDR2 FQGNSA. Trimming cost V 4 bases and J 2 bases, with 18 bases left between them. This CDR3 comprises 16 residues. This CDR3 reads CASSSPRTVRAYEQYF. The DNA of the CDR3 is TGTGCCAGCAGCTCCCCGCGGACAGTGAGGGCCTACGAGCAGTACTTC.

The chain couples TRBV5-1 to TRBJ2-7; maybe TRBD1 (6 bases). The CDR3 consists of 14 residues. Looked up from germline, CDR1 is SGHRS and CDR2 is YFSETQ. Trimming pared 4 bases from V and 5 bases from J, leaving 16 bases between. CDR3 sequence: CASSNADRFDEQYF. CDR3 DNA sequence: TGCGCCAGCAGCAATGCCGACAGGTTCGACGAGCAGTACTTC.

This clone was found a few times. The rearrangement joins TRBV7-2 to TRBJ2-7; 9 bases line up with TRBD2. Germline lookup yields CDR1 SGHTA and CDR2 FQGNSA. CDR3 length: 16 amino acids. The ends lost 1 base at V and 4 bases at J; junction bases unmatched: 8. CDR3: CASSLVASGKLYEQYF. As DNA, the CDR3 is TGTGCCAGCAGCTTAGTGGCTAGCGGGAAGTTGTACGAGCAGTACTTC. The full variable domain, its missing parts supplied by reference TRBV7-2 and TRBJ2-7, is GAGVSQSPSNKVTEKGKDVELRCDPISGHTALYWYRQSLGQGLEFLIYFQGNSAPDKSGLPSDRFSAERTGGSVSTLTIQRTQQEDSAVYLCASSLVASGKLYEQYFGPGTRLTVT.